This T cell receptor (beta chain) was identified during a study of cytomegalovirus exposure and HLA in healthy donors (TCRdb year 2017). Some background on the complete study: A later analysis indicated that the roughly 130 validation repertoires were generated on the platform also employed for the roughly 650 repertoires of the first cohort. The study aimed to test whether cataloging public T cell receptors could reveal signatures of past pathogen exposure. To predict cytomegalovirus infection status, the study combined high-throughput TCR immunosequencing, statistical association of individual TCRs with disease status, and machine learning. Along with the roughly 700-subject first cohort, a separate validation cohort of some 130 different subjects was used.

About this clone: There is no known antigen for this receptor. Per-base quality was not reported, and no clone a single base away is much larger than it.

From the germline V gene (reference sequence), CDR1 is GTSNPN and CDR2 is SVGIG. V is cut by 1 base and J by 0 bases, and the space between the germline ends is 10 bases. The CDR3 measures 15 amino acids from cysteine to phenylalanine. Only CDR3 DNA remains: 45 bases, in frame from the first base. The donors belonged to the validation cohort of over a hundred subjects, which was separate from the approximately 700-subject first cohort. Library creation used the immunoSEQ multiplex PCR assay. The original methods were these. To diagnose cytomegalovirus status from the catalog of TCR beta chain sequences, a statistical classification framework was built. Not all clones reach the TCRdb copy of this immuneACCESS table, which keeps in-frame sequences only. Checked studies attribute under half of the gap to unresolved V genes and leave the rest unexplained. V and J calls and clone size are those listed in that table; D and trimming were worked out from the DNA. This sample has over 65,000 clones in its table, and 94% of those were observed once. The biggest ten clones account for about 2.1% of the sample.

The investigation overall reported the following: The study gave a list of about 170 TCR beta chains associated with cytomegalovirus. While some public TCRs were present in many individuals, most TCR sequences turned up only very rarely across donors. The validation cohort had no HLA typing available for a later analysis, so co-occurrence within that cohort was assessed over all 130 or so repertoires. In vitro tests confirmed that a few of the cytomegalovirus-associated TCR beta chains recognize cytomegalovirus antigens. Cytomegalovirus status was reported to be diagnosed by the classifier with high specificity and sensitivity in both the original and validation cohorts. Subsequent analysis determined that TCRs grouped into clusters in the first cohort also showed a tendency toward co-occurrence across the roughly 120 validation repertoires, and approximately 94% of cluster scores exceeded 0. It was suggested by the authors that the approach could potentially be generalized to other disease states and immunological phenotypes.

This TCR was sampled from a woman in her late teens or twenties in good health and CMV-seropositive. The sequenced material came from PBMCs. This sequence uses TRBV30 and TRBJ2-1; a tentative D call is TRBD2 (6 bases match). The encoded CDR3 is CAWSARAGSYNEQFF. The DNA is TGTGCCTGGAGTGCCCGAGCGGGCTCCTACAATGAGCAGTTCTTC. With the rest looked up from the reference TRBV30 and TRBJ2-1 genes rather than sequenced, the full variable domain is SQTIHQWPATLVQPVGSPLSLECTVEGTSNPNLYWYRQAAGRGLQLLFYSVGIGQISSEVPQNLSASRPQDRQFILSSKKLLLSDSGFYLCAWSARAGSYNEQFFGPGTRLTVL.